The 21 T cell receptor beta chains in this list originate from one sample, sequenced in a study of vaccination and CD4 T cells after COVID-19. These receptors have no known antigen. Sample treatment: roughly nine-day PBMC culture with coronavirus spike peptide pools or control peptides (ViraFEST assay). The assay that was used to sequence DNA from cultured CD4+ T cells was the Oncomine TCR Beta short-read assay. TCRdb reanalysed the PCR reads using MiXCR and keeps one entry per CDR3 protein. This sample has roughly 13,000 distinct CDR3 sequences, with under 60% found just once. The source material was CD4+ T cells from blood, cultured in vitro, sampled before SARS-CoV-2 vaccination. These receptors were taken from a human donor who had recovered from COVID-19.

The CDR3 here is CASSASDRHGNQPQHF. The CDR3 DNA reads as TGTGCCAGCAGTGCATCGGACAGGCACGGCAATCAGCCCCAGCATTTT. The V gene is TRBV6-1, the J gene TRBJ1-5, with TRBD1 identical over 7 bases. CDR1 is MNHNS, CDR2 SASEGT, per germline. The length of the CDR3 is 16 residues. The V segment lost 4 bases and the J segment 2 bases; nucleotides outside the gene matches: 8.

The rearrangement links TRBV6-2 or TRBV6-3 to TRBJ2-7; 7 bases agree with TRBD1. CDR1 is MNHEY, CDR2 SVGEGT, per germline. V gave up 5 bases and J gave up 4 bases; unmatched junction bases: 8. CDR3 length: 14 residues. CDR3 region: CASSDPGGTYEQYF. The CDR3 region has the DNA TGTGCCAGCAGTGACCCAGGGGGAACGTACGAGCAGTACTTC.

There are a few counts of this clonotype. The J gene is TRBJ2-4, the V gene TRBV6-2 or TRBV6-3, with 7 bases identical to TRBD1. The V gene's germline CDR1 is MNHEY and CDR2 SVGEGT. J gave up 6 bases and V 5 bases, and 7 bases lay outside the gene matches. There are 14 residues in the CDR3. The CDR3 coding sequence is TGTGCCAGCAGTCAACAGGGGACGTCAAACATTCAGTACTTC. It specifies CASSQQGTSNIQYF.

The chain combines TRBV7-8 with TRBJ1-5, with D tentatively TRBD1 (6 bases). This CDR3 is 14 amino acids long. Germline assignment: CDR1 SGHVS and CDR2 FQNEAQ. Trimming left V 2 bases short and J 7 bases short, with 12 bases between. CDR3 sequence reads: CASSLRGGGQPQHF. Written as DNA, the CDR3 is TGTGCCAGCAGCTTAAGGGGGGGAGGCCAGCCCCAGCATTTT.

The chain uses TRBV2 and TRBJ2-7, with D unresolved. There are 13 residues in the CDR3. Germline loops: CDR1 SNHLY, CDR2 FYNNEI. With 7 bases removed from V and 7 bases from J, the gap between germline ends came to 17 bases. Here the CDR3 reads CASKIGNTREQYF. For the CDR3, the DNA is TGTGCCAGCAAGATTGGGAACACGCGAGAGCAGTACTTC.

The chain couples TRBV27 to TRBJ2-7, with 9 positions matching TRBD1. CDR1 and CDR2 from the germline V gene are MNHEY and SMNVEV (reference sequence). After removal of 6 bases from V and 5 bases from J, the junction contained 11 bases not matched to a gene. CDR3 length equals 15 residues. Here the CDR3 reads CASSNLRDRVHEQYF. CDR3 sequence (DNA): TGTGCCAGCAGCAACCTCCGGGACAGGGTCCACGAGCAGTACTTC.

This chain joins TRBV12-3 or TRBV12-4 and TRBJ1-3, with unresolved D. Trimming removed 2 bases from V and 2 bases from J, with 10 bases in between. This CDR3 spans 15 amino acids. CDR3 nucleotides: TGTGCCAGCAGTTTAATTCCGACCACTGGAAACACCATATATTTT. Protein sequence: CASSLIPTTGNTIYF.

This clonotype has just one count. This chain joins TRBV20-1 and TRBJ2-7; TRBD2 is a possible D gene (6 bases). This CDR3 has 14 residues. V was clipped by 3 bases and J by 2 bases, with 14 bases between them. Looked up from germline, CDR1 is DFQATT and CDR2 is SNEGSKA (reference sequence). The CDR3 is CSASRGNRAYEQYF. The CDR3 bases are TGCAGTGCTAGTCGGGGGAATAGAGCCTACGAGCAGTACTTC.

The chain uses TRBV7-9 and TRBJ2-1; 8 bases match TRBD2. Per germline, CDR1 SEHNR and CDR2 FQNEAQ (reference sequence). There are 14 residues in the CDR3. V was pared by 6 bases and J by 1 base, with 2 bases of the junction left unmatched. As DNA, the CDR3 is TGTGCCAGCAGTGTAGCGGGGTCCTACAATGAGCAGTTCTTC. Protein sequence: CASSVAGSYNEQFF.

This rearrangement joins TRBV12-3 or TRBV12-4 to TRBJ1-5; D ambiguous. The CDR3 sequence is 12 residues long. Trimming left V 3 bases short and J 6 bases short, with 6 bases between. The CDR3 DNA sequence: TGTGCCAGCAGTTTGGACGTTCAGCCCCAGCATTTT. Its translation: CASSLDVQPQHF.

The gene calls are TRBV28 and TRBJ2-5, with D possibly matching TRBD2 (6 bases). This CDR3 spans 16 amino acids. The germline gives CDR1 MDHEN, CDR2 SYDVKM. V was clipped by 4 bases and J by 5 bases, with 20 bases between them. The CDR3 spells CASSSRTKTSGETQYF. The CDR3 DNA is TGTGCCAGCAGTTCCAGGACTAAAACAAGCGGGGAGACCCAGTACTTC.

The gene calls are TRBV7-3 and TRBJ1-1, with D perhaps matching TRBD1 (5 bases). Per germline, CDR1 SGHTA and CDR2 FQGTGA. V lost 5 bases to trimming and J lost 5 bases, with 12 bases between them. CDR3 length equals 13 residues. The CDR3 bases are TGTGCCAGCAGCCGGGGGGGGGGGACTGAAGCTTTCTTT. This gives the protein CASSRGGGTEAFF.

This sequence joins TRBV7-2 and TRBJ2-7, with D unresolved. Germline V gene data show CDR1 as SGHTA and CDR2 as FQGNSA. V dropped 1 base and J dropped 0 bases, with 10 bases sitting between them. This CDR3 has 15 residues. CDR3 nucleotides: TGTGCCAGCAGCTTAGAACAGAGCTTCTCCTACGAGCAGTACTTC. It specifies CASSLEQSFSYEQYF.

The chain carries TRBV6-2 or TRBV6-3 and TRBJ2-6; D possibly corresponds to TRBD1 (6 bases). From germline, CDR1 is MNHEY and CDR2 SVGEGT. Trimming pared 0 bases from V and 2 bases from J, leaving 8 bases between. The CDR3 is 16 amino acids. Here the CDR3 DNA reads TGTGCCAGCAGTTACTCAGCAGGGGCTGGGGCCAACGTCCTGACTTTC. It translates to CASSYSAGAGANVLTF.

This clonotype is large by share. The chain joins TRBV7-9 to TRBJ1-2; 11 bases agree with TRBD1. Germline V gene data show CDR1 as SEHNR and CDR2 as FQNEAQ (reference sequence). This CDR3 is 15 amino acids long. V trimming: 5 bases; J trimming: 7 bases; junction bases outside the gene matches: 9. Written as DNA, the CDR3 is TGTGCCAGCAGCCCCCTAGGACAGGGGGCGGGTGGCTACACCTTC. The encoded protein is CASSPLGQGAGGYTF.

The chain recombines TRBV4-1 with TRBJ1-1, with D unresolved. In germline, CDR1 is MGHRA, CDR2 YSYEKL. This CDR3 region has 18 residues. Trimming took 1 base from V and 3 from J, leaving 21 bases between them. The CDR3 reads CASSQGLKVRGVHTEAFF. CDR3 coding DNA: TGCGCCAGCAGCCAAGGACTAAAGGTGCGGGGTGTCCACACTGAAGCTTTCTTT.

The V gene is TRBV20-1, the J gene TRBJ2-3; 11 nucleotides match TRBD2. Losses at the gene ends were 0 bases for V and 3 bases for J; bases not matched to a gene: 2. This CDR3 has 15 residues. The germline V gene has CDR1 DFQATT and CDR2 SNEGSKA (reference sequence). The CDR3 region has the DNA TGCAGTGCTAGAGATCGGACTAGCGGGACAGATACGCAGTATTTT. As protein: CSARDRTSGTDTQYF.

The J gene is TRBJ1-2, the V gene TRBV11-2; TRBD1 aligns across 9 bases. The germline gives CDR1 SGHAT, CDR2 FQNNGV. The V segment lost 5 bases and the J segment 2 bases; nucleotides outside the gene matches: 3. CDR3 size: 14 residues. The CDR3 coding sequence is TGTGCCAGCAGCGGCGGGACAGGGAACTATGGCTACACCTTC. Protein product: CASSGGTGNYGYTF. Full variable domain (remainder filled in from reference TRBV11-2 and TRBJ1-2): EAGVAQSPRYKIIEKRQSVAFWCNPISGHATLYWYQQILGQGPKLLIQFQNNGVVDDSQLPKDRFSAERLKGVDSTLKIQPAKLEDSAVYLCASSGGTGNYGYTFGSGTRLTVV.

The chain uses TRBV6-5 and TRBJ1-1, with 10 bases lining up with TRBD1. Trimming at V came to 2 bases and at J to 6 bases, leaving 3 bases not matched to a gene. CDR1 and CDR2 (germline): MNHEY, SVGAGI. This CDR3 spans 14 amino acids. CDR3 coding DNA: TGTGCCAGCAGTTACGGGACAGGGGCGGCTGAAGCTTTCTTT. It is translated as CASSYGTGAAEAFF.

The chain employs TRBV12-3 or TRBV12-4 and TRBJ2-3, with D perhaps matching TRBD1 or TRBD2 (5 bases each). V lost 0 bases and J lost 6, with 7 bases in between. The CDR3 contains 13 residues. Here the CDR3 reads CASSLAGEDTQYF. DNA of the CDR3: TGTGCCAGCAGTTTAGCAGGGGAGGATACGCAGTATTTT.

This clonotype was observed a few times. The rearrangement joins TRBV7-2 to TRBJ1-5; D may be TRBD1 (6 bases). V was trimmed by 3 bases and J by 10 bases, leaving 13 bases between them. The CDR3 has 13 amino acids. Per the germline V gene, CDR1 is SGHTA and CDR2 is FQGNSA. The CDR3 nucleotides read TGTGCCAGCAGCTTTGAACAGGGTCGACCCCAGCATTTT. Its protein product is CASSFEQGRPQHF.